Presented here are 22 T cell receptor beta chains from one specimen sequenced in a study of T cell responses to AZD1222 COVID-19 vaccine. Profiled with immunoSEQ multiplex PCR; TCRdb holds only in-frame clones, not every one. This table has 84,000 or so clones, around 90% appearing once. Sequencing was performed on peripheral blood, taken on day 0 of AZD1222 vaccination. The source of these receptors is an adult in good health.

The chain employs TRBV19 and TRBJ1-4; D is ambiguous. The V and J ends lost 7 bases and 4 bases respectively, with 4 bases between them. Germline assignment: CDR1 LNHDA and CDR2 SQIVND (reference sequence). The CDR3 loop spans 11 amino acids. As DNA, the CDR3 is TGTGCCAGTAACTTTAATGAAAAACTGTTTTTT. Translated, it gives CASNFNEKLFF.

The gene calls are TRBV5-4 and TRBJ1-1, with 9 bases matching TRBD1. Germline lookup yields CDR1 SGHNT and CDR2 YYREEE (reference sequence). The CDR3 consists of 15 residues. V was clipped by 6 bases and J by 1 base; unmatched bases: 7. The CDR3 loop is CASNRKDRGNTEAFF. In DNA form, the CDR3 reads TGTGCCAGCAACCGAAAGGACAGGGGGAACACTGAAGCTTTCTTT.

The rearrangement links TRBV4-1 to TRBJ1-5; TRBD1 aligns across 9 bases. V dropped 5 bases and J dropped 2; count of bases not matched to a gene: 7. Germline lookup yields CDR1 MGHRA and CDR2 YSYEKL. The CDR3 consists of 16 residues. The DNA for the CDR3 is TGCGCCAGCAGCGCACAGGGGGCTTTCGGCAATCAGCCCCAGCATTTT. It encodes CASSAQGAFGNQPQHF.

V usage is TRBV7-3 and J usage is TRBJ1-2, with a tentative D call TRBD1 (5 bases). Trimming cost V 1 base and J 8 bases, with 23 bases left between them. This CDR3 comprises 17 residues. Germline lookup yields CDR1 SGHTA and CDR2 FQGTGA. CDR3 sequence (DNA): TGTGCCAGCAGCTTAAATTCGGGGGGGACGGATCTATCCGGCTACACCTTC. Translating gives CASSLNSGGTDLSGYTF.

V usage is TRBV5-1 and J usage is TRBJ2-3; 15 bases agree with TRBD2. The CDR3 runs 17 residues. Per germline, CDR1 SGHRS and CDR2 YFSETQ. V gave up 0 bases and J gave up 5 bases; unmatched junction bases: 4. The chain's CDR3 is CASSLGTSGGAQDTQYF. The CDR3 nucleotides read TGCGCCAGCAGCTTGGGGACTAGCGGGGGGGCCCAAGATACGCAGTATTTT.

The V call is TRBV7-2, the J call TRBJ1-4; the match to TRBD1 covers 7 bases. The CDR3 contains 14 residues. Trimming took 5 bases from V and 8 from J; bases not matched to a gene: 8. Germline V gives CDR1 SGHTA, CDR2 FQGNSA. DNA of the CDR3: TGTGCCAGCAGCCTCGGGACAGCCCTCGAAAAACTGTTTTTT. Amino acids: CASSLGTALEKLFF.

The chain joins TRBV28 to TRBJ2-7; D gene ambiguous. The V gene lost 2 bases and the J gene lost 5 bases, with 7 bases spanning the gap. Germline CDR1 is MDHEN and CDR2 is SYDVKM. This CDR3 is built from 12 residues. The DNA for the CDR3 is TGTGCCAGCAGTTTAACTACCCACGAGCAGTACTTC. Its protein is CASSLTTHEQYF.

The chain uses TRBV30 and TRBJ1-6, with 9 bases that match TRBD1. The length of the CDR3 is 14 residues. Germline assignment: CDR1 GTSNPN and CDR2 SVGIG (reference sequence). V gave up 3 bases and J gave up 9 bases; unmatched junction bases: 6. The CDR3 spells CAWRPGQGGSPLHF. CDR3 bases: TGTGCCTGGAGACCGGGACAGGGTGGTTCACCCCTCCACTTT. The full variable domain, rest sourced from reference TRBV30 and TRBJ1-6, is SQTIHQWPATLVQPVGSPLSLECTVEGTSNPNLYWYRQAAGRGLQLLFYSVGIGQISSEVPQNLSASRPQDRQFILSSKKLLLSDSGFYLCAWRPGQGGSPLHFGNGTRLTVT.

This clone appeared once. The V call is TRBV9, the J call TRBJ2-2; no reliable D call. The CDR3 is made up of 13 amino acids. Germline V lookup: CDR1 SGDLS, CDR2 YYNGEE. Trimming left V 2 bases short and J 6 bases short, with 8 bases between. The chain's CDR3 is CASSVFIAGELFF. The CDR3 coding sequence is TGTGCCAGCAGCGTCTTTATTGCCGGGGAGCTGTTTTTT. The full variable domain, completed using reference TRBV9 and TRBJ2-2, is DSGVTQTPKHLITATGQRVTLRCSPRSGDLSVYWYQQSLDQGLQFLIQYYNGEERAKGNILERFSAQQFPDLHSELNLSSLELGDSALYFCASSVFIAGELFFGEGSRLTVL.

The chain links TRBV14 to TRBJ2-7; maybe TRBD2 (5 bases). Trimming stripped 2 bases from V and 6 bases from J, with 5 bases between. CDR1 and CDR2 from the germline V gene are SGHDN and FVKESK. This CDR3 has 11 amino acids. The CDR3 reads CASSQRGEQYF. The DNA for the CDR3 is TGTGCCAGCAGCCAACGGGGCGAGCAGTACTTC. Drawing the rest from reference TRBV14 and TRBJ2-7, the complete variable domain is EAGVTQFPSHSVIEKGQTVTLRCDPISGHDNLYWYRRVMGKEIKFLLHFVKESKQDESGMPNNRFLAERTGGTYSTLKVQPAELEDSGVYFCASSQRGEQYFGPGTRLTVT.

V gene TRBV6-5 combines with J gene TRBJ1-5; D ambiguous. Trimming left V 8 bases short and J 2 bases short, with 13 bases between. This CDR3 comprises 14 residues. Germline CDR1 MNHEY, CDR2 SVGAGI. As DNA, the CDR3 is TGTGCCAGCGGGGAGAGGCATGGCAATCAGCCCCAGCATTTT. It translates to CASGERHGNQPQHF.

Written as DNA, the CDR3 is TGTGCCAGCAGCTTGGACAGGGGTCTCGGGAATGAGCAGTTCTTC. Its protein product is CASSLDRGLGNEQFF. The gene calls are TRBV13 and TRBJ2-1; 9 nucleotides agree with TRBD1. V was clipped by 3 bases and J by 7 bases; unmatched bases: 7. The CDR3 totals 15 residues. Germline loops: CDR1 PRHDT, CDR2 FYEKMQ (reference sequence).

The CDR3: CASSSLAGEDNEQFF. The CDR3 coding sequence is TGTGCCAGCAGCTCGCTAGCGGGAGAAGACAATGAGCAGTTCTTC. V usage is TRBV11-2 and J usage is TRBJ2-1; 10 positions agree with TRBD2. The V segment lost 4 bases and the J segment 5 bases; nucleotides outside the gene matches: 5. Germline assignment: CDR1 SGHAT and CDR2 FQNNGV. The CDR3 extends over 15 amino acids.

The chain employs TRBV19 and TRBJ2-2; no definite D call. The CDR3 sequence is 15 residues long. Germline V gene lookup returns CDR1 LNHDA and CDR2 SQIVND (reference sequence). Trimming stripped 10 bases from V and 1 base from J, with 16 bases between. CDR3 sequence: CATQKRNRNTGELFF. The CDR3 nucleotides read TGTGCCACCCAAAAAAGGAATAGGAACACCGGGGAGCTGTTTTTT.

The CDR3 here is CASSSLAPQGSSYEQYF. CDR3 DNA sequence: TGTGCCAGCAGTTCCCTAGCCCCACAGGGGAGTTCCTACGAGCAGTACTTC. This chain links TRBV28 with TRBJ2-7; TRBD1 matches 7 bases. Germline V gene sequence: CDR1 MDHEN, CDR2 SYDVKM. V trimming: 4 bases; J trimming: 1 base; junction bases outside the gene matches: 13. The CDR3 is 17 residues long.

The CDR3 region has the DNA TGTGCCAGCAGTAGCCGGGACAAGAATAATTCACCCCTCCACTTT. This gives the protein CASSSRDKNNSPLHF. The chain is built from TRBV6-6 and TRBJ1-6; a possible D gene is TRBD1 (6 bases). The CDR3 has 15 residues. V was shortened by 5 bases and J by 5 bases, with 13 bases between the two germline ends. Germline CDR1 MNHNY, CDR2 SVGAGI (reference sequence).

The CDR3 here is CASSLAEPETQYF. For the CDR3, the DNA is TGTGCCAGCAGCTTAGCAGAACCCGAGACCCAGTACTTC. J is TRBJ2-5 and V is TRBV11-1, with no clear D. The ends were cut back, 0 bases at V and 5 bases at J, with 7 bases in the middle. This CDR3 contains 13 residues. Germline-derived CDR1 and CDR2 are SGHAT and FQDESV (reference sequence).

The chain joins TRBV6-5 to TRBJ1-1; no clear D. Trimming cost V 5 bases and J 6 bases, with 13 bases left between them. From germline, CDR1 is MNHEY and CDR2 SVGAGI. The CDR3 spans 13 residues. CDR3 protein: CASSPRWQSEAFF. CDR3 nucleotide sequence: TGTGCCAGCAGTCCCCGTTGGCAGTCTGAAGCTTTCTTT.

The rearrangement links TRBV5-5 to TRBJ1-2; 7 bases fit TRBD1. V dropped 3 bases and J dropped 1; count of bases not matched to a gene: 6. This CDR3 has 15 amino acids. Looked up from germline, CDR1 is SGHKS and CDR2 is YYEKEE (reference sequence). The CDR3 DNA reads TGTGCCAGCAGCTATGAGGGGGCCCTTAACTATGGCTACACCTTC. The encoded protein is CASSYEGALNYGYTF.

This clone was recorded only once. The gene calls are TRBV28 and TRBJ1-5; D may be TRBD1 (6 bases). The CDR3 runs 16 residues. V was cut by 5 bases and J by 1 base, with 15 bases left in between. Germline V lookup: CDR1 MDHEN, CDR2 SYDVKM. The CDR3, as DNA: TGTGCCAGCAGTACCAGGGGATTCTCGAGCAATCAGCCCCAGCATTTT. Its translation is CASSTRGFSSNQPQHF.

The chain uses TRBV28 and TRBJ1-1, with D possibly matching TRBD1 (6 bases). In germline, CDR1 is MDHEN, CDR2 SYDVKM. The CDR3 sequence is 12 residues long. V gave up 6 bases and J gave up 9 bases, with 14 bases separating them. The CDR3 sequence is CASSYHRVKAFF. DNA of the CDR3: TGTGCCAGCAGCTACCACAGGGTGAAAGCTTTCTTT.

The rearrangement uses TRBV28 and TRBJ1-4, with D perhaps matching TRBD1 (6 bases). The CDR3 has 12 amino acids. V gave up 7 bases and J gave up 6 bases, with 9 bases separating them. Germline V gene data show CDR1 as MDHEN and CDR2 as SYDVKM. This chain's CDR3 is CASTGAHEKLFF. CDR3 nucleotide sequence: TGTGCCAGCACGGGGGCACATGAAAAACTGTTTTTT.